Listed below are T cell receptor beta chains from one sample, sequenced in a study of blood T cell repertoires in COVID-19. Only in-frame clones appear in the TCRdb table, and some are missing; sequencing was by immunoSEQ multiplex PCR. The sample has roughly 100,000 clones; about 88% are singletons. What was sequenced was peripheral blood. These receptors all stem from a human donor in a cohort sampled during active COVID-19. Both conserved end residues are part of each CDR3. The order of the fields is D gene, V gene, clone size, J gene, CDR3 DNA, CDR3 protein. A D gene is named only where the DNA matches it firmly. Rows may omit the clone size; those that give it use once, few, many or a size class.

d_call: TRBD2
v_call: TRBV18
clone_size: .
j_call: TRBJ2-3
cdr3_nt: TGTGCCAGCTCACGAGCGGGAGTAGAAACAGATACGCAGTATTTT
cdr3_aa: CASSRAGVETDTQYF

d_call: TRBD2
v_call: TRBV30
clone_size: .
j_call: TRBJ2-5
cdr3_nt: TGTGCCTGGGAGAAAGCCGGGACTAGGATTTATAAGACCCAGTACTTC
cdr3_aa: CAWEKAGTRIYKTQYF

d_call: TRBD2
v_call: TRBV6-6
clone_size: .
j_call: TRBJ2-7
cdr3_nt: TGTGCCAGCAGACAGAACCTAGCGGGAGGGTCCCACGAGCAGTACTTC
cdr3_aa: CASRQNLAGGSHEQYF

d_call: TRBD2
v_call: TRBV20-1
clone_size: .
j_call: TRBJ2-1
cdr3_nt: TGCAGTGCTAGTCTAGCGGGGGCCTACAATGAGCAGTTCTTC
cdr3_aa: CSASLAGAYNEQFF

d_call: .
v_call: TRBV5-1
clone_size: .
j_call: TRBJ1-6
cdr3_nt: TGCGCCAGCAGCTTGGACTTCCCCCCCTATAATTCACCCCTCCACTTT
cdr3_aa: CASSLDFPPYNSPLHF

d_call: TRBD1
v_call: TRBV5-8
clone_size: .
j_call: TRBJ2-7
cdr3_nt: TGTGCCAGCAGCCCCGAGGCGGGACAGGGCTACGAGCAGTACTTC
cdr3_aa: CASSPEAGQGYEQYF

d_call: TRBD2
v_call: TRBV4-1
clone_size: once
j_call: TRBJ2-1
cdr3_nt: TGCGCCAGCAGCCACGACTGGACTAGCGGGGGGGTCGAGTTCTTC
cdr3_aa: CASSHDWTSGGVEFF

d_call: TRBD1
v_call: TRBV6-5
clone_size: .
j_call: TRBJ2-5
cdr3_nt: TGTGCCAGCAGTTGGGGACAGGGGCGGAGGGAGACCCAGTACTTC
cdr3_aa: CASSWGQGRRETQYF

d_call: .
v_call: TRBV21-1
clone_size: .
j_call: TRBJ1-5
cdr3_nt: TGTGCCAGCAGCAAAGAGCGGGTCTTTAATCAGCCCCAGCATTTT
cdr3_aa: CASSKERVFNQPQHF

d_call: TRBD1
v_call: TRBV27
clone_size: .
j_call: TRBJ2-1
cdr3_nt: TGTGCCAGCAGTTTACTTTCCAGGGGGCTGTACAATGAGCAGTTCTTC
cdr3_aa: CASSLLSRGLYNEQFF

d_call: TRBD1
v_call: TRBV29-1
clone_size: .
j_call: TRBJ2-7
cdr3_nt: TGCAGCGCCAGGACAGGGGGCTACGAGCAGTACTTC
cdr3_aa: CSARTGGYEQYF

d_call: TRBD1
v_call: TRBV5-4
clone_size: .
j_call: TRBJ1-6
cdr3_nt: TGTGCCAGCAGTTCAACAGGGGGCTATAATTCACCCCTTCACTTT
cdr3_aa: CASSSTGGYNSPLHF

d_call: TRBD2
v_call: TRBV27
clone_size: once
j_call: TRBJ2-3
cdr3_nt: TGTGCCAGCAGTTTATTCGGCGGGAGGTTCGATACGCAGTATTTT
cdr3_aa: CASSLFGGRFDTQYF

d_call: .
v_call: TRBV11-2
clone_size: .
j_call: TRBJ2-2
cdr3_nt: TGTGCCAGCAGCTTGAGAAAATACACCGGGGAGCTGTTTTTT
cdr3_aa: CASSLRKYTGELFF

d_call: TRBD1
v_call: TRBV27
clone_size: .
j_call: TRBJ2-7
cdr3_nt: TGTGCCAGCAGTTTATTGGGACAGAGAAGCTCCTACGAGCAGTACTTC
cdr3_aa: CASSLLGQRSSYEQYF

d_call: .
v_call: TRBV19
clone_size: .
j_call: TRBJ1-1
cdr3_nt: TGTGCCAGTAGTCTACAGGGACGGAACACTGAAGCTTTCTTT
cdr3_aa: CASSLQGRNTEAFF

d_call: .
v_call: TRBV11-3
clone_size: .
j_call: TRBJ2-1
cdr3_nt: TGTGCCAGCAGCCCACAGGGGACTTACAATGAGCAGTTCTTC
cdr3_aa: CASSPQGTYNEQFF

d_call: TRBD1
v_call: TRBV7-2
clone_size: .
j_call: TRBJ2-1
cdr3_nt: TGTGCCAGCAGCTTATTCACAGGGGGAAATGAGCAGTTCTTC
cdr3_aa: CASSLFTGGNEQFF

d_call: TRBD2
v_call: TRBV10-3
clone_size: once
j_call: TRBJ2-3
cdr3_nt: TGTGCCATCAGCAGGACTAGCGGGAATGGAGGAACAGATACGCAGTATTTT
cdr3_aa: CAISRTSGNGGTDTQYF

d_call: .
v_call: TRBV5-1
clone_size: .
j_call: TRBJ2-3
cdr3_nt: TGCGCCAGCAGCTTGGATGGAGGCCAGAACACAGATACGCAGTATTTT
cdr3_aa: CASSLDGGQNTDTQYF

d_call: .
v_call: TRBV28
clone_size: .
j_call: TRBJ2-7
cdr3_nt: TGTGCCAGCAGTTTATGGGCCAGGGGATCGGAAGAGCAGTACTTC
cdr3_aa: CASSLWARGSEEQYF

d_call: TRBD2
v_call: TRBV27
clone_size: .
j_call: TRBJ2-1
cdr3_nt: TGTGCCAGCAGTTTGCTCAGGACTAGCGGGAGGGCGGATGAGCAGTTCTTC
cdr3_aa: CASSLLRTSGRADEQFF

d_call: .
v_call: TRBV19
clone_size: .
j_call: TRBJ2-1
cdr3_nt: TGTGCCAGTGGAAGGATGGGGGGGCCCTACAATGAGCAGTTCTTC
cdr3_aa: CASGRMGGPYNEQFF

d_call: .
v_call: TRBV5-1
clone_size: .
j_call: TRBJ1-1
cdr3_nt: TGCGCCAGCGGGGGGTCCAAGCCTGAAGCTTTCTTT
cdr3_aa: CASGGSKPEAFF

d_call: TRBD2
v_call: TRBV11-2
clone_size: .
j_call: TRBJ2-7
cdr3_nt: TGTGCCAGCAGCTTAGACGGGGGGGGCTACGAGCAGTACTTC
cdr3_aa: CASSLDGGGYEQYF

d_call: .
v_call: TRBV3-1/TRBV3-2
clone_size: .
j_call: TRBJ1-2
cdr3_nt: TGTGCCAGCAGCCAAGGGGTGCAGGGGACCTATAGGGGCTACACCTTC
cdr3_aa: CASSQGVQGTYRGYTF

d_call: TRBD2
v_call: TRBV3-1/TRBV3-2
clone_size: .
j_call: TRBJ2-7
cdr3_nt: TGTGCCAGCAGCCAAGATAGGCCCCTCCCGGGGAGGGTTCACGAGCAGTACTTC
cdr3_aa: CASSQDRPLPGRVHEQYF

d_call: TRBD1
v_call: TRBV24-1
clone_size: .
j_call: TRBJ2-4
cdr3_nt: TGTGCCACCAGTGACTCACAGGGGAAGTTAAACATTCAGTACTTC
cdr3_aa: CATSDSQGKLNIQYF

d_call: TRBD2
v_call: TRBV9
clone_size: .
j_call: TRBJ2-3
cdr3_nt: TGTGCCAGCAGCCCCTTGGGCGGGGGGGCCACAGATACGCAGTATTTT
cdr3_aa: CASSPLGGGATDTQYF

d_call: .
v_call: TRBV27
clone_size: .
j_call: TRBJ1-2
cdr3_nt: TGTGCCAGCAGTTTAGGCCCAGTACCTAACTATGGCTACACCTTC
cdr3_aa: CASSLGPVPNYGYTF

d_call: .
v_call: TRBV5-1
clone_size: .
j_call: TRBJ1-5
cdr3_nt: TGCGCCAGCAGCCCAGCCGGACGGGAGGCCGATGGTCAGCCCCAGCATTTT
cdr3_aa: CASSPAGREADGQPQHF

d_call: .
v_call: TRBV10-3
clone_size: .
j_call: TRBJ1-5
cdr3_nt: TGTGCCATCAGTGAAGAGGGAGCCCTCAATCAGCCCCAGCATTTT
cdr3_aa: CAISEEGALNQPQHF

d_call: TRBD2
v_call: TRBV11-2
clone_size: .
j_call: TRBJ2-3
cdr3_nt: TGTGCCAGCAGCTTAGCCCTAGCGGGGGATACGCAGTATTTT
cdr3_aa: CASSLALAGDTQYF

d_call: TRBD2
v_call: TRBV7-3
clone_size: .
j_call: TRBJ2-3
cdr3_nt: TGTGCCAGCAGCTTAATAGCGGGAGGGCCCTCAGATACGCAGTATTTT
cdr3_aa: CASSLIAGGPSDTQYF

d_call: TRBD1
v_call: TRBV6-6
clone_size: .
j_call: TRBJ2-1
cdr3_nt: TGTGCCAGCAGCCCAGCATGGGGACAGGGGGACAATGAGCAGTTCTTC
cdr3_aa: CASSPAWGQGDNEQFF

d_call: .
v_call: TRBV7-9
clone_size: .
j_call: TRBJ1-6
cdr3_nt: TGTGCCAGCAGCTCCTACAGTTACGGTGATTCACCCCTCCACTTT
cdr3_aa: CASSSYSYGDSPLHF

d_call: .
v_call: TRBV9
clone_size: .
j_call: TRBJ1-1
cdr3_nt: TGTGCCAGCAGCGTAGCGGGGTTGGGTGAAGCTTTCTTT
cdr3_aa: CASSVAGLGEAFF